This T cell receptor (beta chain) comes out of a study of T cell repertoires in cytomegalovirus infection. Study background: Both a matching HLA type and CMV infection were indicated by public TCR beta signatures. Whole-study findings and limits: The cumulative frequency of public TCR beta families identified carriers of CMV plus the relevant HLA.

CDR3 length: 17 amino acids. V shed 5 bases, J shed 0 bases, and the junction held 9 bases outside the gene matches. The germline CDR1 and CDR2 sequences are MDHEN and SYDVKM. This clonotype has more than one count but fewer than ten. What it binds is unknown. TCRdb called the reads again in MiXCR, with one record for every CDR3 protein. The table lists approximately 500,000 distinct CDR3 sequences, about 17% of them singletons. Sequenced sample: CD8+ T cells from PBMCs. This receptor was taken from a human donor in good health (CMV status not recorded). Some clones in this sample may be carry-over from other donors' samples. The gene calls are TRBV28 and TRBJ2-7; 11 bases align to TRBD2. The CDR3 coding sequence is TGTGCCAGCAGTCCCCCGTTACTAGCGGGAGCCTCCTACGAGCAGTACTTC. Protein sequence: CASSPPLLAGASYEQYF.